The 8 T cell receptor beta chains below all came from one sample that was sequenced in a study of beta chain features in type 1 diabetes. Of the isolated RNA, all was reverse transcribed, and so the sequenced material was expressed TCRB transcripts. Clones were read by immunoSEQ multiplex PCR, and TCRdb kept only the in-frame ones, dropping some. The data hold around 240,000 clones, with over 65% observed a single time. Specimen: naive CD4+ T cells from blood. The origin of the receptors is a young man in good health.

The rearrangement links TRBV28 to TRBJ1-1; D call uncertain. Trimming cost V 5 bases and J 6 bases, with 13 bases left between them. The CDR3 covers 13 residues. In germline, CDR1 is MDHEN, CDR2 SYDVKM. CDR3 sequence: CASSTDGMSEAFF. The CDR3 DNA follows: TGTGCCAGCAGTACGGACGGTATGTCTGAAGCTTTCTTT. Supplemented by reference TRBV28 and TRBJ1-1, the full variable domain reads DVKVTQSSRYLVKRTGEKVFLECVQDMDHENMFWYRQDPGLGLRLIYFSYDVKMKEKGDIPEGYSVSREKKERFSLILESASTNQTSMYLCASSTDGMSEAFFGQGTRLTVV.

The CDR3 DNA reads as TGTGCCAGCAGCACACAGGCACTAGCGGAGGCAGGAAATGAGCAGTTCTTC. It yields the protein CASSTQALAEAGNEQFF. J is TRBJ2-1 and V is TRBV7-2; 8 bases align to TRBD2. The CDR3 totals 17 residues. Germline CDR1 SGHTA, CDR2 FQGNSA. After removal of 5 bases from V and 7 bases from J, the junction contained 16 bases not matched to a gene.

The J gene is TRBJ2-7, the V gene TRBV20-1; D remains ambiguous. CDR3 size: 10 residues. V lost 3 bases and J 7 bases, leaving 7 bases between the germline ends. Germline values: CDR1 DFQATT, CDR2 SNEGSKA (reference sequence). CDR3 sequence reads: CSARGGEQYF. CDR3 coding DNA: TGCAGTGCTAGGGGTGGAGAGCAGTACTTC.

V and J are TRBV7-2 and TRBJ2-1, with D perhaps matching TRBD2 (5 bases). V was shortened by 6 bases and J by 10 bases, with 19 bases between the two germline ends. Germline V gene lookup returns CDR1 SGHTA and CDR2 FQGNSA. The CDR3 spans 14 residues. The CDR3 loop is CASRPTREGREQFF. CDR3 in DNA: TGTGCCAGCAGACCCACCCGCGAGGGTCGGGAGCAGTTCTTC.

This clone was seen more than once but under ten times. The rearrangement joins TRBV6-5 to TRBJ2-2; maybe TRBD1 (5 bases). V shed 7 bases and J shed 1 base, with 10 bases lying between them. The CDR3 is 14 residues long. Per germline, CDR1 MNHEY and CDR2 SVGAGI. CDR3 amino acids: CASKKTVNTGELFF. CDR3 in DNA: TGTGCCAGCAAGAAGACAGTGAACACCGGGGAGCTGTTTTTT.

The gene calls are TRBV30 and TRBJ1-2; 9 nucleotides line up with TRBD1. J was trimmed by 8 bases and V by 1 base; bases with no gene match: 14. The CDR3 length is 16 residues. CDR1 GTSNPN and CDR2 SVGIG come from the germline V gene (reference sequence). The CDR3 DNA is TGTGCCTGGAGTGCCTTATCCGGGACAGGGTCTCGAGGCTACACCTTC. Translation: CAWSALSGTGSRGYTF.

This clone has only one observation. This chain joins TRBV14 and TRBJ2-7; D may match TRBD1 or TRBD2 (5 bases each). The germline CDR1 and CDR2 sequences are SGHDN and FVKESK. The CDR3 consists of 14 residues. Trimming pared 7 bases from V and 0 bases from J, leaving 13 bases between. CDR3 protein: CASTHQGRSYEQYF. The CDR3 region has the DNA TGTGCCAGCACCCACCAGGGACGCTCCTACGAGCAGTACTTC.

On this clone: At one end, the junction sequence differs from germline, possibly due to a read error. The CDR3: CASLRDLRTDTQYF. The CDR3 DNA reads as TGTGCCAGCCTTCGGGACCTACGCACGGATACGCAGTATTTT. The genes are TRBV2 and TRBJ2-3; D tentatively fits TRBD1 or TRBD2 (5 bases each). This CDR3 comprises 14 residues. Germline CDR1 reads SNHLY; CDR2 reads FYNNEI.